This T cell receptor (beta chain) is from a study of blood T cell repertoires in COVID-19. Whole-study context: From the United States, Italy and Spain came samples of acute and convalescent COVID-19. T cells, B-cell-depleted T cells, or PBMCs provided the cDNA or gDNA that served as material.

This CDR3 is 14 amino acids long. V dropped 3 bases and J dropped 5; count of bases not matched to a gene: 7. Germline V gene sequence: CDR1 WNHNN, CDR2 SYGVQD (reference sequence). Study processing details: Reference gene primer amplification in the assay estimated nucleated cell counts. Libraries were prepared by immunoSEQ multiplex PCR; TCRdb keeps only in-frame clonotypes and omits some of them. Clonal size and the V and J genes are those of that table, whereas D and trimming came from the DNA. The sample lists around 160,000 clones; more than 70% were seen once. Sequenced: peripheral blood. The clonotype originates from a human donor in a cohort sampled during active COVID-19. This chain links TRBV10-1 with TRBJ2-7; 7 positions agree with TRBD1. In DNA form, the CDR3 reads TGCGCCAGCAGTGACCGGGACAGCCGGAACGAGCAGTACTTC. Its protein product is CASSDRDSRNEQYF.